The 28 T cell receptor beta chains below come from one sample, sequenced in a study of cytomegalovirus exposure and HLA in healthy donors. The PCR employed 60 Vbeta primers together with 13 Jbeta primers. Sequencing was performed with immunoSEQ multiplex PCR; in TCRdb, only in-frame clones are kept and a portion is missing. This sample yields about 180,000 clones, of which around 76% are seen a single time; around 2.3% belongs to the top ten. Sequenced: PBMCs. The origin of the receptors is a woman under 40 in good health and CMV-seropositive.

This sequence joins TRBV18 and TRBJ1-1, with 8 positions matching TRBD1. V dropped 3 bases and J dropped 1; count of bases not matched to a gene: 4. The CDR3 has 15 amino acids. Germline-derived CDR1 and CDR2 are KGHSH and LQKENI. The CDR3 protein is CASSPTGTGNTEAFF. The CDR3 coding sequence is TGTGCCAGCTCACCCACCGGGACAGGGAACACTGAAGCTTTCTTT. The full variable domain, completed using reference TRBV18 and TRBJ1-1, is NAGVMQNPRHLVRRRGQEARLRCSPMKGHSHVYWYRQLPEEGLKFMVYLQKENIIDESGMPKERFSAEFPKEGPSILRIQQVVRGDSAAYFCASSPTGTGNTEAFFGQGTRLTVV.

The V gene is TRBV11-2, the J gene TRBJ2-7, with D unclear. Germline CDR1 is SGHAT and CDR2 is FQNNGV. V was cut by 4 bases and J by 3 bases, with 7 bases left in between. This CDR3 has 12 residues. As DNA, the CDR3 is TGTGCCAGCAGCTCAATTTTCTACGAGCAGTACTTC. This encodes CASSSIFYEQYF.

Written as DNA, the CDR3 is TGCGCCAGCAGCCCGGGACAGGGGGTGGGTCAAGAGACCCAGTACTTC. Amino acid sequence: CASSPGQGVGQETQYF. The J gene is TRBJ2-5, the V gene TRBV4-3, with 11 nucleotides matching TRBD1. This CDR3 is built from 16 residues. V trimming: 4 bases; J trimming: 2 bases; junction bases outside the gene matches: 6. CDR1 and CDR2 (germline): LGHNA, YSLEER.

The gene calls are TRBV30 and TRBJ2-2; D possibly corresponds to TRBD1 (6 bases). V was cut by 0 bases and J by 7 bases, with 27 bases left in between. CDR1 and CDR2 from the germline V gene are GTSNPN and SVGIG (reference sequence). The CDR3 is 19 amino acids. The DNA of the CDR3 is TGTGCCTGGAGTGTAGTGTGGGTCCGGAGAAGGGACAAGGTCGGGGAGCTGTTTTTT. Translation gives CAWSVVWVRRRDKVGELFF.

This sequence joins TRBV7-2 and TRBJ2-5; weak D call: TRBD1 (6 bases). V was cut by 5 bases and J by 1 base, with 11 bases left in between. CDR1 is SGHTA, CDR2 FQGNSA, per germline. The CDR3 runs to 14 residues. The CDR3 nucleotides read TGTGCCAGCAGCCACCAACAGGGCCAAGAGACCCAGTACTTC. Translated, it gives CASSHQQGQETQYF.

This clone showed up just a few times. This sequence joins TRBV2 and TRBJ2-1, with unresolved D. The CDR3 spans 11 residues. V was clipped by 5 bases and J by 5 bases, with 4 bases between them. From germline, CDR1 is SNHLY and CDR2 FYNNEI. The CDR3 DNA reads TGTGCCAGCAGTTACAACAATGAGCAGTTCTTC. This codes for CASSYNNEQFF.

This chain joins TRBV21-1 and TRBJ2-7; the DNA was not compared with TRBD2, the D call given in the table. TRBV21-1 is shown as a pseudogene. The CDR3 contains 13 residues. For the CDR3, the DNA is TGTGCCAGCACCAACCCTCCTCTCTACGAGCAGTACTTC. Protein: CASTNPPLYEQYF.

CDR3 protein: CASSPSRLAYPEQFF. As DNA, the CDR3 is TGTGCCAGCAGTCCCTCCCGACTAGCATACCCCGAGCAGTTCTTC. J is TRBJ2-1 and V is TRBV6-5, with 7 bases fitting TRBD2. In germline, CDR1 is MNHEY, CDR2 SVGAGI. The CDR3 covers 15 residues. V shed 5 bases and J 10 bases; nucleotides not matched to a gene: 14.

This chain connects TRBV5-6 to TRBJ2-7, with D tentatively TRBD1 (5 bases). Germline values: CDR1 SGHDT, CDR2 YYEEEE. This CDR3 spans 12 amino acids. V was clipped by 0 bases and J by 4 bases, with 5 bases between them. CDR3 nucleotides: TGTGCCAGCAGCTTGGAGGGGTACGAGCAGTACTTC. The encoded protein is CASSLEGYEQYF.

The CDR3 sequence: CASSPPGGSTDTQYF. In DNA form, the CDR3 reads TGTGCCAGCAGCCCTCCGGGCGGGAGCACAGATACGCAGTATTTT. The rearrangement joins TRBV7-9 to TRBJ2-3; D is perhaps TRBD2 (5 bases). Trimming left V 5 bases short and J 0 bases short, with 12 bases between. CDR1 and CDR2 (germline): SEHNR, FQNEAQ (reference sequence). The CDR3 extends over 15 amino acids.

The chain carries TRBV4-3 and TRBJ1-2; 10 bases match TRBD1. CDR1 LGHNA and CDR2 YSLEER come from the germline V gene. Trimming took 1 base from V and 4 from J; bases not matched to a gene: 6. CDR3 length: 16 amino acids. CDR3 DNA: TGCGCCAGCAGCCAAGGCGAGACAGGGGGCGTCTATGGCTACACCTTC. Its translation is CASSQGETGGVYGYTF.

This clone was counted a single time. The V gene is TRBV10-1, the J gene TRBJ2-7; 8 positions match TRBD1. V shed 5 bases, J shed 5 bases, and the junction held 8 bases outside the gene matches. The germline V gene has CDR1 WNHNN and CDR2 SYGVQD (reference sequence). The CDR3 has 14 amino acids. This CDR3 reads CASSPGGVLDEQYF. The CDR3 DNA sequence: TGCGCCAGCAGTCCAGGGGGCGTCCTGGACGAGCAGTACTTC.

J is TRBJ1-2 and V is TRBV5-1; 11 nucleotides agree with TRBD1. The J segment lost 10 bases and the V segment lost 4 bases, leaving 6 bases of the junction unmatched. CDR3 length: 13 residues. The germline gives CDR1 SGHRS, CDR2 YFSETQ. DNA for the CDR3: TGCGCCAGCAGCCCGGGACAGGGGGATGTCTACACCTTC. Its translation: CASSPGQGDVYTF.

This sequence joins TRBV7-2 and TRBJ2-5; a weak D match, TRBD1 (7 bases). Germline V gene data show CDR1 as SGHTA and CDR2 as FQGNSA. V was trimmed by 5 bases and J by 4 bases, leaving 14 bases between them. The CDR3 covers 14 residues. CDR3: CASSPRQGGETQYF. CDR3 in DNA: TGTGCCAGCAGCCCTAGACAGGGAGGAGAGACCCAGTACTTC.

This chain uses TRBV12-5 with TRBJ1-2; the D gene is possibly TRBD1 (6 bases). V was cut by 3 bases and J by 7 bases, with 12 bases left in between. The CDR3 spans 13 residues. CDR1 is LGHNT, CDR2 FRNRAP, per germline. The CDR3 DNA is TGTGCTAGTGGTTTACAGGGAATGGGTGGCTACACCTTC. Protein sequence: CASGLQGMGGYTF.

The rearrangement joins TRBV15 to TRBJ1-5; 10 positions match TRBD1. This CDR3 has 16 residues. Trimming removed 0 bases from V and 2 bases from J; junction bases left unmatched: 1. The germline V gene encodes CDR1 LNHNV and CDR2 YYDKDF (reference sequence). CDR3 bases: TGTGCCACCAGCAGAGAGGGGACAGGGGGCAATCAGCCCCAGCATTTT. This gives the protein CATSREGTGGNQPQHF.

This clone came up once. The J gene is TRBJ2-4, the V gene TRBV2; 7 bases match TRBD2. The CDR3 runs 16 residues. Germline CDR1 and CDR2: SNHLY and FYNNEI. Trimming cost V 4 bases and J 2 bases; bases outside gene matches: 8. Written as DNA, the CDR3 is TGTGCCAGCAGTGGGCGCGGGGGTTGGTCCAAAAACATTCAGTACTTC. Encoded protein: CASSGRGGWSKNIQYF.

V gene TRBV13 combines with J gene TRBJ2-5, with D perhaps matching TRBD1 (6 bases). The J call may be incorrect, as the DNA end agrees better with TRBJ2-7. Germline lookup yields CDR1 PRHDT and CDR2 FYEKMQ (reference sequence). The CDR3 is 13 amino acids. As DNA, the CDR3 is TGTGCCAGCAGCTCTCGGACAGTCGCCGAGCAGTACTTC. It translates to CASSSRTVAEQYF.

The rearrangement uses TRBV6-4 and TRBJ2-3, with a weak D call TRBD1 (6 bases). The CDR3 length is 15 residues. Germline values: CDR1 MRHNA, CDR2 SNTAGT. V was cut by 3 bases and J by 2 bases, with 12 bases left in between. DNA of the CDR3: TGTGCCAGCAGTGAGGGGCAGGGGAACACAGATACGCAGTATTTT. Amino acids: CASSEGQGNTDTQYF.

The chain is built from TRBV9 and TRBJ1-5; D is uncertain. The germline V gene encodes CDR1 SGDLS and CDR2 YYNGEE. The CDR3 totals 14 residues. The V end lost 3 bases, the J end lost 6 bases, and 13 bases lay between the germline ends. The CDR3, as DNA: TGTGCCAGCAGCGCCCAGGAGGGTATTCAGCCCCAGCATTTT. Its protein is CASSAQEGIQPQHF.

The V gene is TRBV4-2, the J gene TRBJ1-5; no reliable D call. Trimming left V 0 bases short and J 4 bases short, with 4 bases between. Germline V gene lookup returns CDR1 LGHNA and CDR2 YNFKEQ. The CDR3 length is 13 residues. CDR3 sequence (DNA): TGTGCCAGCAGCCAAGATACTAATCAGCCCCAGCATTTT. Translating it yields CASSQDTNQPQHF.

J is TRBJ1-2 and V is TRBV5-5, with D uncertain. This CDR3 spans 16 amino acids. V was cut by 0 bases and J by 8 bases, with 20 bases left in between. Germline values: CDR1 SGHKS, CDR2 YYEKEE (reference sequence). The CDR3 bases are TGTGCCAGCAGCTTGGAAGCGGCGGGTCCAGCATGGGGCTACACCTTC. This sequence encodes CASSLEAAGPAWGYTF.

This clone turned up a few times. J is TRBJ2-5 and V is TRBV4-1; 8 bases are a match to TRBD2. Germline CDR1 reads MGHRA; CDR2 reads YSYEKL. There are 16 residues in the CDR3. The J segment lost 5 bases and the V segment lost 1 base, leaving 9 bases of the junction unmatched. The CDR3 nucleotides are TGCGCCAGCAGCCAAGGAGGAGCGGGGGAAGGGGAGACCCAGTACTTC. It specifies CASSQGGAGEGETQYF.

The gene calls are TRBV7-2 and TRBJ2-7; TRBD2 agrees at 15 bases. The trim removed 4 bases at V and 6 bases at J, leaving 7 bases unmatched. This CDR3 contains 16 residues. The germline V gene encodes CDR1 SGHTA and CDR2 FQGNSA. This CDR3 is CASSSRTSGGAGEQYF. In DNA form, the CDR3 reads TGTGCCAGCAGCTCCCGGACTAGCGGGGGGGCCGGCGAGCAGTACTTC.

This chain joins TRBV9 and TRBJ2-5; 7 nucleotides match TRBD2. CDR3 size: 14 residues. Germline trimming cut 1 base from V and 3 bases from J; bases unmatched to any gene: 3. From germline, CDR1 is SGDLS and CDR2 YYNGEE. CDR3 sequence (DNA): TGTGCCAGCAGCGTACGGGCGGGGGAAGAGACCCAGTACTTC. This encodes CASSVRAGEETQYF. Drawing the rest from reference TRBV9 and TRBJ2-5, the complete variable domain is DSGVTQTPKHLITATGQRVTLRCSPRSGDLSVYWYQQSLDQGLQFLIQYYNGEERAKGNILERFSAQQFPDLHSELNLSSLELGDSALYFCASSVRAGEETQYFGPGTRLLVL.

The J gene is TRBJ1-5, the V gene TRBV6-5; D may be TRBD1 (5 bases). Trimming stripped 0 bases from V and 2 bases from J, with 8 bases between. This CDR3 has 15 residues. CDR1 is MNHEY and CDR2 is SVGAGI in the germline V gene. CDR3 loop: CASSYSIQGNQPQHF. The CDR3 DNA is TGTGCCAGCAGTTACTCGATACAGGGCAATCAGCCCCAGCATTTT.

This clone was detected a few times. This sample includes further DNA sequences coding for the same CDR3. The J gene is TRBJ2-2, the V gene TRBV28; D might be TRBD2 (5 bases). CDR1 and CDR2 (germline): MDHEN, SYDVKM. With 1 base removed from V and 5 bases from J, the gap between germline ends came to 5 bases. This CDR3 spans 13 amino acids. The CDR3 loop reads CASSLSGTGELFF. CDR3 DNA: TGTGCCAGCAGTTTATCGGGGACCGGGGAGCTGTTTTTT.

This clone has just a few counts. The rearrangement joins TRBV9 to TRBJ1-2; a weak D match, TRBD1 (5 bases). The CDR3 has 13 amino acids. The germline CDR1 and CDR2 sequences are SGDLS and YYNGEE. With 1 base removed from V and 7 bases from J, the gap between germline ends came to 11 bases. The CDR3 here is CASSVSGYVGYTF. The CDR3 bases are TGTGCCAGCAGCGTATCAGGGTATGTTGGCTACACCTTC. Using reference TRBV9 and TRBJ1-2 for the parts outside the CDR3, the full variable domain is DSGVTQTPKHLITATGQRVTLRCSPRSGDLSVYWYQQSLDQGLQFLIQYYNGEERAKGNILERFSAQQFPDLHSELNLSSLELGDSALYFCASSVSGYVGYTFGSGTRLTVV.